Listed here is a single T cell receptor (beta chain). Which antigen it targets is not known. Base qualities are not provided; no much larger clone lies one nucleotide away. This specimen comes from a study of blood T cell repertoires in COVID-19 (dated by TCRdb to between 2020 and 2021). Regarding the complete study: The collaborator samples originated in the United States, Italy and Spain and spanned the acute and convalescent phases of COVID-19. The material from the prospective study consisted of cDNA or gDNA derived from T cells, B-cell-depleted T cells, or PBMCs. Deeply sampled blood TCRbeta repertoires from subjects exposed to, actively infected with, or recovered from COVID-19 were included in the dataset. A freely available public database, intended as a resource for researchers studying the immune response to SARS-CoV-2, is where the repertoires were released. Samples were obtained from the ongoing ImmuneRACE study (first 160 participants) and from over 1,000 subjects provided by 6 global collaborators. Sample metadata almost always included a de-identified subject ID, COVID-19 status, age in years and sex. HLA class I and class II types, where available, came from metadata supplied by the sample provider rather than from assay-based typing. The study at large found these results: The amount of clinical and demographic metadata varied by source and participant and was provided uncurated.

Its CDR3 holds 13 amino acids, cysteine through phenylalanine. Only the CDR3 part of the read is kept: 39 bases, read in frame from the first base. The germline V gene encodes CDR1 MGHDK and CDR2 SYGVNS. V lost 6 bases and J lost 5 bases, and the count of bases not matched to a germline gene is 6. TCRbeta CDR3 regions were amplified from genomic DNA using the immunoSEQ Assay, a bias-controlled multiplex PCR. Regarding the original processing steps: The number of nucleated cells in each sample was estimated by amplification of reference gene primers within the assay. To quantify the absolute abundance of each unique TCRbeta CDR3 rearrangement, sequence reads were collapsed and filtered. Productive Simpson clonality was computed per sample as the square root of Simpson's diversity index over productive rearrangements. In its TCRdb copy, this immuneACCESS table keeps in-frame sequences only and misses some clones. Where compared with another copy, unresolved V genes explain less than half of these, and the others have no known cause. V and J calls and clone size follow that table, whereas D and trimming were derived from the DNA. The sample profile shows roughly 100,000 clones; 75% to 95% of them were found once. The ten biggest clones cover about 4% of the sample.

The collaborating institutions used their own protocols to collect whole blood in K2EDTA tubes. For TCRbeta analysis, collaborator samples were shipped as frozen whole blood, as isolated PBMCs, or as DNA extracted from either sample type. The clonotype comes from a man aged 18 to 29 with acute or convalescent COVID-19. Sequenced material: peripheral blood. The chain is assembled from TRBV25-1 and TRBJ2-7; the junction holds 8 bases that match TRBD1. The nucleotide sequence reads TGTGCCAGCAGCGGACAGGGTGGCAACGAGCAGTACTTC. Its product reads: CASSGQGGNEQYF.